The sequence of this T cell receptor beta chain was determined in a study of T cells in Graves' hyperthyroidism and ophthalmopathy. The CDR3 is made up of 17 amino acids. Germline-derived CDR1 and CDR2 are SNHLY and FYNNEI. The V gene end was trimmed by 7 bases and the J gene end by 7 bases; junction bases not matched to a gene: 22. This clonotype was picked up a small number of times. Being one base from a much bigger clone, this may be a read error. Amplification yielded TCR beta CDR3 regions, with RNA transcripts as the source. The study used the HTBI primer set for a first-round RT-PCR of the TCR CDR3. One entry per CDR3 protein, called by TCRdb with MiXCR from the multiplex PCR reads. Of around 240,000 distinct CDR3 sequences detected, about 16% appear once; the ten largest clones hold around 26%. Disease duration was under 3 months in the ophthalmopathy patients, who also had a Clinical Activity Score of at least 3 and a NOSPECS grade of at least 4.

Sequenced material: blood. The sequence was collected from a young woman with Graves' ophthalmopathy. The gene calls are TRBV2 and TRBJ2-7, with 7 bases lining up with TRBD1. This chain's CDR3 is CASKPPLGQRAALEQYF. The CDR3 bases are TGTGCCAGCAAACCTCCCTTGGGACAGAGGGCGGCCTTGGAGCAGTACTTC.